This TCR beta chain was profiled in a study of Tregs in tolerant kidney transplant recipients. Whole-study findings and limits: Biological reproducibility was not directly addressed in this study. In tolerant patients, donor-specific Tregs outgrew total Tregs, suggesting antigen-driven expansion.

The CDR3 is made up of 19 amino acids. V lost 2 bases and J lost 2; bases outside the gene matches: 9. Germline CDR1 SGHRS, CDR2 YFSETQ. In regard to this clone: Its antigen is as yet unknown.

Here immunoSEQ multiplex PCR was the method, and the copy in TCRdb shows in-frame clones only, minus some. The data show tens of thousands of clones, over 85% seen once. The nonmyeloablative bone marrow transplants came from related graft donors, with transient mixed chimerism. The material sequenced was CD4+ T cells from blood (PBMCs), taken 12 months after the transplant. The receptor comes from a human patient who received a combined kidney and bone marrow transplant. The graft donor may be the source of some T cells. The genes are TRBV5-1 and TRBJ2-1; 14 bases align to TRBD2. For the CDR3, the DNA is TGCGCCAGCAGCTTACCAGGGACTAGCGGGAGAATACCCTACAATGAGCAGTTCTTC. This sequence encodes CASSLPGTSGRIPYNEQFF.